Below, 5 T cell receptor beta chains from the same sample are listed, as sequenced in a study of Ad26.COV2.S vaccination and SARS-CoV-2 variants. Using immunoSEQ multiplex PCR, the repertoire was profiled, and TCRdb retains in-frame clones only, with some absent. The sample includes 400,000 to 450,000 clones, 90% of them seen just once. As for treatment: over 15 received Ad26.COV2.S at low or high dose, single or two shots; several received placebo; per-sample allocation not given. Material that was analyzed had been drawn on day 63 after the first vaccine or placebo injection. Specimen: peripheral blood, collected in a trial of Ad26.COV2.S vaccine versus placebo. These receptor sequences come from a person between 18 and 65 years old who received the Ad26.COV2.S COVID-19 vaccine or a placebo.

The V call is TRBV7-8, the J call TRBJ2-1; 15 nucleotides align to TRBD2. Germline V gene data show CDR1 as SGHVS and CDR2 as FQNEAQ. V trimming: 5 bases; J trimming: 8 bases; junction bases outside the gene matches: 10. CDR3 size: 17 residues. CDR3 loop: CASSNGLAGGPIYEQFF. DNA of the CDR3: TGTGCCAGCAGCAACGGACTAGCGGGAGGGCCCATCTATGAGCAGTTCTTC.

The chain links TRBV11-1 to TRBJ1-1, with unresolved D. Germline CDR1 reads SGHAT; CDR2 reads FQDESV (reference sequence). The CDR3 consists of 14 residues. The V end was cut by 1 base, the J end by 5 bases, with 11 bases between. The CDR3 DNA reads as TGTGCCAGCAGCTTAGAACCAAGAGCTACTGAAGCTTTCTTT. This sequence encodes CASSLEPRATEAFF.

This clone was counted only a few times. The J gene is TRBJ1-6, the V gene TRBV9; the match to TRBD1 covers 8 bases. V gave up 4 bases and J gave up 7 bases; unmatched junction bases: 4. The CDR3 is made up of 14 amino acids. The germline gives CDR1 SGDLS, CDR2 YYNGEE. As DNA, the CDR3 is TGTGCCAGCAGCCCGGGACAGGCCAATTCACCCCTCCACTTT. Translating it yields CASSPGQANSPLHF. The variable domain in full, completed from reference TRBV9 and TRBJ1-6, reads DSGVTQTPKHLITATGQRVTLRCSPRSGDLSVYWYQQSLDQGLQFLIQYYNGEERAKGNILERFSAQQFPDLHSELNLSSLELGDSALYFCASSPGQANSPLHFGNGTRLTVT.

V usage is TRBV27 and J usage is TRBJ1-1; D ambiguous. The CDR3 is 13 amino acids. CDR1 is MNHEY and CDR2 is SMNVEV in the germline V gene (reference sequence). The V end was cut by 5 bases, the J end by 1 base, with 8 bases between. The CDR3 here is CASSGQTNTEAFF. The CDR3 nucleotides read TGTGCCAGCAGTGGGCAGACGAACACTGAAGCTTTCTTT.

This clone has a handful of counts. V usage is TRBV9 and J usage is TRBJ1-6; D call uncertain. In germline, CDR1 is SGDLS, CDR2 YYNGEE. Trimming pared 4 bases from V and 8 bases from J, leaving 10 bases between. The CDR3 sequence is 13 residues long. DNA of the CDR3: TGTGCCAGCAGCAAGGAGAGGGATTCACCCCTCCACTTT. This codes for CASSKERDSPLHF.